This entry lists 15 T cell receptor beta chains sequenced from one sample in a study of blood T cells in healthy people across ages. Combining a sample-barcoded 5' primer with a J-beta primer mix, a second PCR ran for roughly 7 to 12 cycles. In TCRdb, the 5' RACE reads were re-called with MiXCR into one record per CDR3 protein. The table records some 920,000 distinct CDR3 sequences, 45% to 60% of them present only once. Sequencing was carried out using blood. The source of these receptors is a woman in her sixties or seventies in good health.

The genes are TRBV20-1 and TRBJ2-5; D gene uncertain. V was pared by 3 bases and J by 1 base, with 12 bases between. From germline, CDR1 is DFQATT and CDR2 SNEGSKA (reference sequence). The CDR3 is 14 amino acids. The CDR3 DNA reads TGCAGTGCTAGCTACCCCACGGGCCAAGAGACCCAGTACTTC. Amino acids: CSASYPTGQETQYF.

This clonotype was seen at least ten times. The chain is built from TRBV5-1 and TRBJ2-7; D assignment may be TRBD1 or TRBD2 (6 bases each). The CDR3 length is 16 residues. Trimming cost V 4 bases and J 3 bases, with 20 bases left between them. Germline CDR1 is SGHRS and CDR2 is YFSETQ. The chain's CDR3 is CASSPGAFGTNYEQYF. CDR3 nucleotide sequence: TGCGCCAGCAGCCCGGGGGCGTTCGGGACCAACTACGAGCAGTACTTC.

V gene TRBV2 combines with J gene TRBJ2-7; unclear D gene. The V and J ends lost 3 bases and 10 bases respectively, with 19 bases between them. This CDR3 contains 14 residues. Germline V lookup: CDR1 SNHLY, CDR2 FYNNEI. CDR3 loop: CASSDRAGASFQYF. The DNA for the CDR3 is TGTGCCAGCAGTGATCGGGCAGGAGCCTCATTTCAGTACTTC.

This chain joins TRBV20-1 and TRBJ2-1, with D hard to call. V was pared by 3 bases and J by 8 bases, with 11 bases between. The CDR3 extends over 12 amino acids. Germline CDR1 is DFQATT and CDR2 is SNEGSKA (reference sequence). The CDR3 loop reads CSASGAWYEQFF. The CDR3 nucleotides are TGCAGTGCTAGCGGAGCCTGGTATGAGCAGTTCTTC.

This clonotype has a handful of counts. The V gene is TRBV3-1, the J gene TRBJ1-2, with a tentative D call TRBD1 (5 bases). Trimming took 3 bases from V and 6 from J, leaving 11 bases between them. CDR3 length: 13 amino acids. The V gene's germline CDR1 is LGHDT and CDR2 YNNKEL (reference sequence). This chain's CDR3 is CASSQASTDGYTF. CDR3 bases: TGTGCCAGCAGCCAGGCCTCGACAGATGGCTACACCTTC. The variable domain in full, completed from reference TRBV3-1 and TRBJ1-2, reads DTAVSQTPKYLVTQMGNDKSIKCEQNLGHDTMYWYKQDSKKFLKIMFSYNNKELIINETVPNRFSPKSPDKAHLNLHINSLELGDSAVYFCASSQASTDGYTFGSGTRLTVV.

CDR3 DNA: TGCAGTTCATCTAGCGGGAGTCAACATGAGCAGTACTTC. Translated, it gives CSSSSGSQHEQYF. The gene calls are TRBV20-1 and TRBJ2-5; 10 nucleotides line up with TRBD2. V trimming: 8 bases; J trimming: 11 bases; junction bases outside the gene matches: 14. The CDR3 contains 13 residues. CDR1 and CDR2 (germline): DFQATT, SNEGSKA (reference sequence).

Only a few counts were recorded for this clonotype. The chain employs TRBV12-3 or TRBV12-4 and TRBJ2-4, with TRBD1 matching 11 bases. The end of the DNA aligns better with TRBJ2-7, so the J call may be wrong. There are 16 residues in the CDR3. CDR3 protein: CASSFIGTGGPYEQYF. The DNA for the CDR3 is TGTGCCAGCAGTTTTATCGGGACAGGGGGTCCCTACGAGCAGTACTTC.

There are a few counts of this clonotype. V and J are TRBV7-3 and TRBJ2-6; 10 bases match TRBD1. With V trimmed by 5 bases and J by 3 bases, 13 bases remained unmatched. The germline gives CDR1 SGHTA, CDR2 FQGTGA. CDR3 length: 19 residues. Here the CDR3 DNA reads TGTGCCAGCAGCCAAAGCCTCGGGACAGGGGTCTTTGGGGCCAACGTCCTGACTTTC. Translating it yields CASSQSLGTGVFGANVLTF.

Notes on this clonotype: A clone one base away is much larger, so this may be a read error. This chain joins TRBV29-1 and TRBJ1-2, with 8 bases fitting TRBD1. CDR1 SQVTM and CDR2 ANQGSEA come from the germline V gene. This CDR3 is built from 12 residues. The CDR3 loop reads CSGEGTGGGYTF. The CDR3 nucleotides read TGCAGCGGTGAAGGAACAGGGGGAGGCTACACCTTC.

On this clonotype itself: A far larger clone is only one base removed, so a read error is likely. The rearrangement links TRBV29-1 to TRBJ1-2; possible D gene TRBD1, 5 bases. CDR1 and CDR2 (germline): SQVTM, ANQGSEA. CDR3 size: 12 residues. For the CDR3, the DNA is TGCCGCGTTAGCGGGGGAAACTATGGCTACACCTTC. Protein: CRVSGGNYGYTF.

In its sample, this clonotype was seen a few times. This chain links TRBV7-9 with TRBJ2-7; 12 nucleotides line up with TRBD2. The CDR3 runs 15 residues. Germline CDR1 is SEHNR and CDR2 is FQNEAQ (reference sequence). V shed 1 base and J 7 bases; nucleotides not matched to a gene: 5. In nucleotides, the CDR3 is TGTGCCAGCAGCTTAGGGACTAGCGGGATTCGGGAGCAGTACTTC. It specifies CASSLGTSGIREQYF.

For the CDR3, the DNA is TGCAGCGTTGTGGCAGGGACAAACTCCTACAATGAGCAGTTCTTC. Translating gives CSVVAGTNSYNEQFF. This chain uses TRBV29-1 with TRBJ2-1; TRBD1 is a possible D gene (6 bases). Germline V gene sequence: CDR1 SQVTM, CDR2 ANQGSEA. The CDR3 runs to 15 residues. V was pared by 4 bases and J by 0 bases, with 13 bases between.

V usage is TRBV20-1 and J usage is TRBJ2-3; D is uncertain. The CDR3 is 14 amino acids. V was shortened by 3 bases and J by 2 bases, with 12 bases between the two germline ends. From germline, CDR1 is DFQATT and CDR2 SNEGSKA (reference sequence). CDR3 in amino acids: CSASRRRYTDTQYF. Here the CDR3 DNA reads TGCAGTGCTAGCAGGAGACGATACACAGATACGCAGTATTTT.

The CDR3 bases are TGCAGTGCTATATGGCCCTACAATCAGCCCCAGCATTTT. This codes for CSAIWPYNQPQHF. V usage is TRBV20-1 and J usage is TRBJ1-5; D not resolved. Germline lookup yields CDR1 DFQATT and CDR2 SNEGSKA (reference sequence). The CDR3 runs 13 residues. Trimming cost V 4 bases and J 3 bases, with 10 bases left between them.

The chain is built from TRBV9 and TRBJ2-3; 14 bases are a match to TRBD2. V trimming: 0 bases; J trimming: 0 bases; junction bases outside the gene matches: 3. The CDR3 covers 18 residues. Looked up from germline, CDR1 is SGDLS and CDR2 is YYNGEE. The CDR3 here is CASSVGLAGGRSTDTQYF. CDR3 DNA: TGTGCCAGCAGCGTAGGACTAGCGGGAGGGCGAAGCACAGATACGCAGTATTTT.